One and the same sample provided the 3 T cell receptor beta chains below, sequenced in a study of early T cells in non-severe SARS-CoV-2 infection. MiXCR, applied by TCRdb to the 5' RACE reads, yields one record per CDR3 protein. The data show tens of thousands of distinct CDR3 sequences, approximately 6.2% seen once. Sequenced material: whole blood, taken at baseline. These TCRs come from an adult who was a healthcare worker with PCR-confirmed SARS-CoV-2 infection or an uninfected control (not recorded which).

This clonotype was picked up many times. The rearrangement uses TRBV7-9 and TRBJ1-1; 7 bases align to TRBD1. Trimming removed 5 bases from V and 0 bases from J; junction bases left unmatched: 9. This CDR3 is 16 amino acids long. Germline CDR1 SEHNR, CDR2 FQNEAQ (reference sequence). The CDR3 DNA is TGTGCCAGCAGCCAGAATCGGGACAGTTTGAACACTGAAGCTTTCTTT. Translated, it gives CASSQNRDSLNTEAFF.

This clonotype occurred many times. The CDR3 protein is CASSRLRGALDTQYF. CDR3 sequence (DNA): TGTGCCAGCAGCCGTCTTAGGGGGGCTCTCGATACGCAGTATTTT. V is TRBV7-2 and J is TRBJ2-3; D tentatively reads TRBD1 or TRBD2 (6 bases each). CDR3 length: 15 residues. Germline V gives CDR1 SGHTA, CDR2 FQGNSA. V was pared by 5 bases and J by 6 bases, with 18 bases between.

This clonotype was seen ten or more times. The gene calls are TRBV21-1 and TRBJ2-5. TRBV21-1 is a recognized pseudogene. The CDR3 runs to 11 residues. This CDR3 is CASSKRETQYF. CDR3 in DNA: TGTGCCAGCAGCAAAAGGGAGACCCAGTACTTC.